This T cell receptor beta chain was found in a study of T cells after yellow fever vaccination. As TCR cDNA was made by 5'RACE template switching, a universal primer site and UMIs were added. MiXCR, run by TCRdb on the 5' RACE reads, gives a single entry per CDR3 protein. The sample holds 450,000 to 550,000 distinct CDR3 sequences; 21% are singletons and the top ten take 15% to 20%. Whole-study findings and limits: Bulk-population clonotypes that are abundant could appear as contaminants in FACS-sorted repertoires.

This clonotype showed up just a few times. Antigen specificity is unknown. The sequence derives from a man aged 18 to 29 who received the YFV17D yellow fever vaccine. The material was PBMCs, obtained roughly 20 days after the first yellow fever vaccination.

The CDR3 DNA reads as TGTGCCAGCAGTGCCGGAACAGGGGACCGGGATACGCAGTATTTT. Translation gives CASSAGTGDRDTQYF. The gene calls are TRBV2 and TRBJ2-3; 7 nucleotides line up with TRBD1. The ends lost 4 bases at V and 6 bases at J; junction bases unmatched: 10. Germline assignment: CDR1 SNHLY and CDR2 FYNNEI. The CDR3 is 15 amino acids.